This TCR beta chain was found in a study of cytomegalovirus exposure and HLA in healthy donors. Study outcomes and limitations: The study recorded 164 TCR beta chains that were cytomegalovirus-associated.

Remarks on this clone: No antigen is known for it.

The CDR3 runs to 15 residues. Trimming cost V 5 bases and J 3 bases; bases outside gene matches: 8. Germline V lookup: CDR1 SGHRS, CDR2 YFSETQ. The PCR had 60 Vbeta and 13 Jbeta primers. Sequencing used immunoSEQ multiplex PCR; TCRdb keeps in-frame clones, though not all of them. The table lists around 140,000 clones, roughly four fifths of them singletons, with around 2% in the top ten. The source is a female donor in good health and CMV-seropositive. This chain joins TRBV5-1 and TRBJ1-2, with 9 positions matching TRBD1. Input material: PBMCs. The CDR3 reads CASSPQGAFDYGYTF. CDR3 nucleotide sequence: TGCGCCAGCAGTCCACAGGGGGCTTTCGACTATGGCTACACCTTC.